This passage covers 31 T cell receptor beta chains from one sample sequenced in a study of T cell responses to AZD1222 COVID-19 vaccine. Clones were read by immunoSEQ multiplex PCR, and TCRdb kept only the in-frame ones, dropping some. The sample holds about 120,000 clones, 85% to 90% seen once. The sample consisted of peripheral blood, taken on day 0 of AZD1222 vaccination. The receptors here all came from an adult in good health.

Ten or more counts support this clone. The V call is TRBV15, the J call TRBJ2-5, with 7 nucleotides matching TRBD2. The CDR3 spans 13 residues. The germline V gene encodes CDR1 LNHNV and CDR2 YYDKDF (reference sequence). V was pared by 2 bases and J by 5 bases, with 2 bases of the junction left unmatched. CDR3 loop: CATSRLGGETQYF. The CDR3 bases are TGTGCCACCAGCAGACTGGGGGGGGAGACCCAGTACTTC.

The chain joins TRBV5-1 to TRBJ2-5; TRBD1 matches 10 bases. The CDR3 has 16 residues. CDR1 SGHRS and CDR2 YFSETQ come from the germline V gene. V lost 8 bases and J lost 5; bases outside the gene matches: 15. The CDR3 bases are TGCGCCAGTATGGTGATAGGGACAGGGGAGACGGAGACCCAGTACTTC. Translation: CASMVIGTGETETQYF. The variable domain in full, with the rest retrieved from reference TRBV5-1 and TRBJ2-5, is KAGVTQTPRYLIKTRGQQVTLSCSPISGHRSVSWYQQTPGQGLQFLFEYFSETQRNKGNFPGRFSGRQFSNSRSEMNVSTLELGDSALYLCASMVIGTGETETQYFGPGTRLLVL.

This clone was counted once. The chain links TRBV6-2 or TRBV6-3 to TRBJ1-1; 9 nucleotides align to TRBD1. There are 14 residues in the CDR3. CDR1 is MNHEY and CDR2 is SVGEGT in the germline V gene. J was trimmed by 2 bases and V by 4 bases; bases with no gene match: 2. DNA for the CDR3: TGTGCCAGCAGTTGGGACAGGGTAAACACTGAAGCTTTCTTT. It encodes CASSWDRVNTEAFF.

In its sample, this clone was seen once. V usage is TRBV20-1 and J usage is TRBJ1-4, with D uncertain. Germline lookup yields CDR1 DFQATT and CDR2 SNEGSKA (reference sequence). There are 11 residues in the CDR3. V lost 6 bases to trimming and J lost 4 bases, with 6 bases between them. CDR3 sequence reads: CSAPLNEKLFF. The CDR3 DNA reads TGCAGTGCCCCCCTTAATGAAAAACTGTTTTTT.

The chain carries TRBV6-5 and TRBJ2-4; D not resolved. Trimming pared 3 bases from V and 5 bases from J, leaving 11 bases between. This CDR3 is 14 amino acids long. Germline V lookup: CDR1 MNHEY, CDR2 SVGAGI. CDR3 sequence (DNA): TGTGCCAGCAGTTATTCAACTGGACAAAACATTCAGTACTTC. It is translated as CASSYSTGQNIQYF.

The chain has TRBV19 and TRBJ1-2; D not certain. The CDR3 spans 17 residues. V lost 7 bases and J 4 bases, leaving 25 bases between the germline ends. Germline V gene data show CDR1 as LNHDA and CDR2 as SQIVND (reference sequence). CDR3: CASTRYRSQTGTYGYTF. The CDR3 coding sequence is TGTGCCAGTACCCGGTATAGATCCCAAACTGGAACCTATGGCTACACCTTC.

Points on this clone: The junction does not match germline at one end; this may be a read error. The chain combines TRBV3-1 (or the pseudogene TRBV3-2) with TRBJ1-6, with no clear D. Germline V gene lookup returns CDR1 LGHDT and CDR2 YNNKEL (reference sequence). The CDR3 runs to 13 residues. Here the CDR3 DNA reads TGTGTCAGCAGCCAAGGATTGAATTCACCCCTCCACTTT. This encodes CVSSQGLNSPLHF.

Only a few counts were recorded for this clone. CDR3 amino acids: CAWSGGRGKLFF. As DNA, the CDR3 is TGTGCCTGGAGTGGGGGTAGGGGAAAACTGTTTTTT. J is TRBJ1-4 and V is TRBV30, with D tentatively TRBD1 (5 bases). Trimming stripped 1 base from V and 10 bases from J, with 10 bases between. Germline V lookup: CDR1 GTSNPN, CDR2 SVGIG (reference sequence). The CDR3 contains 12 residues.

The DNA of the CDR3 is TGTGCCAGCAGCCCCGGACTAGCGGGGATAGATACGCAGTATTTT. Translating it yields CASSPGLAGIDTQYF. The rearrangement links TRBV9 to TRBJ2-3; 12 bases are a match to TRBD2. V shed 4 bases and J 5 bases; nucleotides not matched to a gene: 5. Germline V gives CDR1 SGDLS, CDR2 YYNGEE. The length of the CDR3 is 15 residues.

V is TRBV3-1 (or the pseudogene TRBV3-2) and J is TRBJ2-5; D might be TRBD1 (6 bases). The CDR3 runs 15 residues. V was pared by 4 bases and J by 3 bases, with 15 bases between. CDR1 is LGHDT and CDR2 is YNNKEL in the germline V gene (reference sequence). The CDR3 sequence is CASSPAPAGEETQYF. In DNA form, the CDR3 reads TGTGCCAGCAGCCCAGCTCCGGCAGGGGAAGAGACCCAGTACTTC.

This clone is a singleton in its sample. The chain links TRBV13 to TRBJ1-1; unclear D gene. V was clipped by 5 bases and J by 3 bases, with 10 bases between them. In germline, CDR1 is PRHDT, CDR2 FYEKMQ (reference sequence). There are 13 residues in the CDR3. CDR3 region: CASSQRRDTEAFF. As DNA, the CDR3 is TGTGCCAGCAGCCAACGGCGCGACACTGAAGCTTTCTTT.

The gene calls are TRBV19 and TRBJ1-1; unclear D gene. The CDR3 is 13 amino acids. The V gene lost 5 bases and the J gene lost 11 bases, with 18 bases spanning the gap. Looked up from germline, CDR1 is LNHDA and CDR2 is SQIVND (reference sequence). This CDR3 reads CASSPPLTTRAFF. The CDR3 bases are TGTGCCAGTAGTCCTCCACTCACGACTCGCGCTTTCTTT.

V usage is TRBV24-1 and J usage is TRBJ2-7; a possible D gene is TRBD1 (6 bases). Germline V gene sequence: CDR1 KGHDR, CDR2 SFDVKD. The CDR3 loop spans 19 amino acids. V was pared by 0 bases and J by 0 bases, with 20 bases between. The CDR3 loop reads CATSDLPLKGTRDSYEQYF. The CDR3 region has the DNA TGTGCCACCAGTGATTTGCCCTTGAAAGGGACACGGGACTCCTACGAGCAGTACTTC.

The gene calls are TRBV5-5 and TRBJ1-2, with D unclear. Looked up from germline, CDR1 is SGHKS and CDR2 is YYEKEE (reference sequence). CDR3 size: 13 residues. V shed 1 base and J shed 5 bases, with 9 bases lying between them. CDR3 DNA sequence: TGTGCCAGCAGCTTGATGTCGCGATATGGCTACACCTTC. Its translation: CASSLMSRYGYTF.

This clone was detected a few times. The V gene is TRBV25-1, the J gene TRBJ1-1; no firm D call. Trimming removed 2 bases at V and 9 bases at J, with 13 bases between. Germline V gives CDR1 MGHDK, CDR2 SYGVNS. This CDR3 spans 13 amino acids. The CDR3 nucleotides read TGTGCCAGCAGTGAAAATGGAGGTCTTCAAGCTTTCTTT. It yields the protein CASSENGGLQAFF.

Only one count was recorded for this clone. The chain has TRBV10-3 and TRBJ2-1; TRBD2 aligns across 14 bases. This CDR3 contains 14 residues. Losses at the gene ends were 6 bases for V and 8 bases for J; bases not matched to a gene: 3. Looked up from germline, CDR1 is ENHRY and CDR2 is SYGVKD. CDR3 region: CAIRGTSGSHEQFF. The CDR3 bases are TGTGCCATCAGAGGGACTAGCGGGAGCCATGAGCAGTTCTTC.

The rearrangement uses TRBV6-1 and TRBJ2-7, with 9 positions matching TRBD2. The CDR3 sequence is 16 residues long. V lost 2 bases to trimming and J lost 6 bases; unmatched junction nucleotides: 11. CDR1 and CDR2 from the germline V gene are MNHNS and SASEGT. The CDR3 spells CASSESLRGGIGEQYF. In nucleotides, the CDR3 is TGTGCCAGCAGTGAAAGCTTGCGGGGGGGAATCGGCGAGCAGTACTTC.

This sequence joins TRBV5-6 and TRBJ2-7, with no clear D. Germline CDR1 SGHDT, CDR2 YYEEEE. Trimming took off 4 bases at V and 5 bases at J, with 7 bases between the two ends. This CDR3 contains 11 residues. The CDR3 sequence: CASSRNDEQYF. In DNA, the CDR3 is TGTGCCAGCAGCCGCAATGACGAGCAGTACTTC.

The genes are TRBV20-1 and TRBJ1-2; 8 bases are shared with TRBD1. The V gene's germline CDR1 is DFQATT and CDR2 SNEGSKA (reference sequence). The junction had 14 bases not matched to a gene; V was cut back by 5 bases and J by 6 bases. This CDR3 spans 15 amino acids. This chain's CDR3 is CSARGADRAMNGYTF. The CDR3 bases are TGCAGTGCTCGTGGGGCGGACAGGGCGATGAATGGCTACACCTTC.

The chain combines TRBV7-2 with TRBJ1-2; no firm D call. Germline V gene data show CDR1 as SGHTA and CDR2 as FQGNSA. Trimming left V 5 bases short and J 4 bases short, with 14 bases between. The CDR3 runs 14 residues. This CDR3 reads CASSGRGGSYGYTF. DNA for the CDR3: TGTGCCAGCAGCGGACGAGGAGGGAGCTATGGCTACACCTTC.

In its sample, this clone was seen a few times. The rearrangement joins TRBV6-5 to TRBJ1-1; a possible D gene is TRBD1 (6 bases). Germline CDR1 is MNHEY and CDR2 is SVGAGI. With 8 bases removed from V and 0 bases from J, the gap between germline ends came to 13 bases. This CDR3 has 14 residues. Here the CDR3 reads CASVTGPMNTEAFF. The CDR3 DNA sequence: TGTGCCAGCGTGACAGGACCCATGAACACTGAAGCTTTCTTT.

The genes are TRBV5-6 and TRBJ1-2, with D unclear. Trimming pared 4 bases from V and 8 bases from J, leaving 9 bases between. The CDR3 totals 11 residues. Germline loops: CDR1 SGHDT, CDR2 YYEEEE. The DNA of the CDR3 is TGTGCCAGCAGCCAAAATGGGGGCTACACCTTC. Translated, it gives CASSQNGGYTF. The full variable domain, its missing parts supplied by reference TRBV5-6 and TRBJ1-2, is DAGVTQSPTHLIKTRGQQVTLRCSPKSGHDTVSWYQQALGQGPQFIFQYYEEEERQRGNFPDRFSGHQFPNYSSELNVNALLLGDSALYLCASSQNGGYTFGSGTRLTVV.

The CDR3, as DNA: TGTGCCTGGACAAGCCCCCGGACAGGGTTCTCTGAAGCTTTCTTT. Translating gives CAWTSPRTGFSEAFF. The J gene is TRBJ1-1, the V gene TRBV30; 8 bases match TRBD1. The length of the CDR3 is 15 residues. The V segment lost 4 bases and the J segment 6 bases; nucleotides outside the gene matches: 13. Per germline, CDR1 GTSNPN and CDR2 SVGIG (reference sequence).

This chain joins TRBV6-1 and TRBJ1-2, with D unresolved. CDR1 is MNHNS and CDR2 is SASEGT in the germline V gene. The CDR3 contains 13 residues. With 2 bases removed from V and 8 bases from J, the gap between germline ends came to 12 bases. In DNA, the CDR3 is TGTGCCAGCAGTGAAAGGAAAACTGAGGGCTACACCTTC. It translates to CASSERKTEGYTF.

This clone was seen once. The V and J genes are TRBV6-2 or TRBV6-3 and TRBJ2-2; 12 bases map to TRBD2. The CDR3 has 19 residues. Germline V gene sequence: CDR1 MNHEY, CDR2 SVGEGT. After removal of 6 bases from V and 0 bases from J, the junction contained 11 bases not matched to a gene. CDR3 sequence (DNA): TGTGCCAGCAGCATTTTTCGGACTAGCGGGGTAACGAACACCGGGGAGCTGTTTTTT. This sequence encodes CASSIFRTSGVTNTGELFF.

The gene calls are TRBV7-2 and TRBJ1-4, with D tentatively TRBD1 (5 bases). In germline, CDR1 is SGHTA, CDR2 FQGNSA. V lost 5 bases and J 4 bases, leaving 14 bases between the germline ends. The CDR3 length is 15 residues. This chain's CDR3 is CASSHSTVVNEKLFF. The CDR3 region has the DNA TGTGCCAGCAGCCATTCGACAGTGGTTAATGAAAAACTGTTTTTT.

The chain carries TRBV12-3 or TRBV12-4 and TRBJ2-4; 8 bases fit TRBD2. The CDR3 sequence is 12 residues long. CDR3 sequence: CATTTSANIQYF. CDR3 bases: TGTGCTACCACGACTAGCGCAAACATTCAGTACTTC.

The chain couples TRBV27 to TRBJ1-6; 7 positions match TRBD1. With V trimmed by 8 bases and J by 0 bases, 13 bases remained unmatched. This CDR3 region has 18 residues. The germline V gene has CDR1 MNHEY and CDR2 SMNVEV (reference sequence). This chain's CDR3 is CASARQGVRLSYNSPLHF. The CDR3 DNA is TGTGCCAGCGCCAGACAGGGCGTACGACTCTCCTATAATTCACCCCTCCACTTT.

This chain uses TRBV5-4 with TRBJ2-1; TRBD2 matches at 9 bases. CDR1 and CDR2 (germline): SGHNT, YYREEE (reference sequence). Trimming at V came to 4 bases and at J to 3 bases, leaving 8 bases not matched to a gene. CDR3 length: 16 amino acids. The DNA of the CDR3 is TGTGCCAGCAGCGACCCCACTAGCGGGTACTACAATGAGCAGTTCTTC. It is translated as CASSDPTSGYYNEQFF.

This clone was counted once. The chain joins TRBV6-4 to TRBJ2-7; D remains ambiguous. Per germline, CDR1 MRHNA and CDR2 SNTAGT. This CDR3 comprises 13 residues. Deletions cut 3 bases from V and 4 bases from J, with 10 bases between. This CDR3 reads CASSEEIGYEQYF. CDR3 coding DNA: TGTGCCAGCAGTGAGGAGATCGGTTACGAGCAGTACTTC.

This clone came up a few times. The chain recombines TRBV7-8 with TRBJ2-7, with TRBD2 matching over 9 bases. The CDR3 runs to 16 residues. CDR1 SGHVS and CDR2 FQNEAQ come from the germline V gene. V gave up 1 base and J gave up 6 bases; unmatched junction bases: 10. Written as DNA, the CDR3 is TGTGCCAGCAGCTTAGGGGTCGGGCTAGCGGGGCTCGAGCAGTACTTC. This translates into CASSLGVGLAGLEQYF.